This T cell receptor (beta chain) was sequenced in a study of Ad26.COV2.S vaccination and SARS-CoV-2 variants. As for the study in general: Enrollment placed the donor in the COV1001 Ad26.COV2.S trial arm.

Sequencing used immunoSEQ multiplex PCR; TCRdb keeps in-frame clones, though not all of them. The sample yields some 300,000 clones, about 82% seen once. Treatment in this sample: over 15 received Ad26.COV2.S at low or high dose, single or two shots; five or six received placebo; per-sample allocation not given. At day 63 after the first vaccine or placebo injection, samples were drawn. The V and J ends lost 3 bases and 3 bases respectively, with 11 bases between them. Germline lookup yields CDR1 MNHEY and CDR2 SVGAGI. This CDR3 has 14 residues. This receptor was identified in a person between 18 and 59 years old who received the Ad26.COV2.S COVID-19 vaccine or a placebo. The rearrangement uses TRBV6-5 and TRBJ1-2; D is perhaps TRBD1 (5 bases). Specimen: peripheral blood, collected in a trial of Ad26.COV2.S vaccine versus placebo. In DNA form, the CDR3 reads TGTGCCAGCAGTTATTCCGGGGGGGACTATGGCTACACCTTC. Encoded protein: CASSYSGGDYGYTF.